A single sample gave rise to the 3 T cell receptor beta chains below, sequenced in a study of blood T cell repertoires in COVID-19. Assay: immunoSEQ multiplex PCR; the TCRdb copy retains only in-frame clones and omits some. Among around 97,000 clones listed, roughly 87% were seen once. Specimen: peripheral blood. The receptors shown here come from a woman older than 75 in a cohort sampled during active COVID-19.

This sequence joins TRBV19 and TRBJ1-2, with D unclear. The germline V and J ends were trimmed by 5 bases and 11 bases, with 18 bases remaining between them. There are 13 residues in the CDR3. Germline lookup yields CDR1 LNHDA and CDR2 SQIVND (reference sequence). CDR3 amino acids: CASSPREGSSYTF. The CDR3 nucleotides are TGTGCCAGTAGTCCCCGTGAGGGCAGTTCGTACACCTTC.

The chain combines TRBV5-1 with TRBJ2-7; 8 nucleotides match TRBD1. The junction had 4 bases not matched to a gene; V was cut back by 0 bases and J by 5 bases. The length of the CDR3 is 14 residues. Per germline, CDR1 SGHRS and CDR2 YFSETQ. The DNA of the CDR3 is TGCGCCAGCAGCTTGGGGACAGGGTACAACGAGCAGTACTTC. It specifies CASSLGTGYNEQYF.

This rearrangement joins TRBV12-2 to TRBJ1-6; TRBD1, as called in the table, went unchecked against the DNA. TRBV12-2 is marked as a pseudogene. The length of the CDR3 is 15 residues. The CDR3 DNA sequence: TGTGCAAGTCGCCCCAACCGACAGTTGAATTCACCCCTCCACTTT. Residues: CASRPNRQLNSPLHF.